This TCR beta chain was identified during a study of blood T cell repertoires in COVID-19. Produced via immunoSEQ multiplex PCR; TCRdb's table is partial and in-frame only. The sample has about 220,000 clones, under 90% seen once; the top ten hold about 3.6%. The source is a woman aged 40 to 49 who had been exposed to COVID-19. The sample was PBMCs or T cells enriched from blood (not recorded which).

CDR3 sequence (DNA): TGTGCCAGCAGCCTGGACAGGCGAGAAAGTGAAAAACTGTTTTTT. Translating it yields CASSLDRRESEKLFF. The chain employs TRBV6-5 and TRBJ1-4, with TRBD1 identical over 7 bases. The CDR3 loop spans 15 amino acids. Germline V gene lookup returns CDR1 MNHEY and CDR2 SVGAGI. Trimming removed 6 bases from V and 7 bases from J; junction bases left unmatched: 11.